These T cell receptor beta chains were read from a single sample in a study of T cells after yellow fever vaccination. One entry per CDR3 protein, called by TCRdb with MiXCR from the 5' RACE reads. The sample yields under 200,000 distinct CDR3 sequences, less than 9% seen once. Specimen: CD4+ T cells sorted from PBMCs, collected 4 to 6 days after the first yellow fever vaccination. The receptors were sampled from a man aged 18 to 35 who received the YFV17D yellow fever vaccine. Both conserved end residues are trimmed from each CDR3. Some rows mark clone size as missing; the rest say once, few, many or name a class of expanded clone.

j_gene,abundance,v_gene,CDR3aa
TRBJ1-4,NA,TRBV5-1,ASSLGASTNEKLF
TRBJ1-5,few,TRBV12-3/TRBV12-4,ASTLGPQPQH
TRBJ2-7,many,TRBV15,ATSGGGSLYEQY
TRBJ2-1,many,TRBV6-1,ASSPRNNEQF
TRBJ2-5,many,TRBV11-3,ASSLAAPLETQY
TRBJ1-1,few,TRBV6-1,ASSPQGYSTEAF
TRBJ1-5,NA,TRBV7-2,ASSPGGINQPQH
TRBJ2-7,many,TRBV20-1,SARVASGRLSYEQY
TRBJ2-7,many,TRBV27,ASSSSRTHEQY
TRBJ2-5,many,TRBV5-1,ASSGGGTQETQY
TRBJ2-3,few,TRBV7-2,ASSSAASETDTQY
TRBJ1-1,many,TRBV18,ASSPFEGALEAF
TRBJ2-5,many,TRBV7-8,ASSTSLRETQY
TRBJ2-1,NA,TRBV12-3/TRBV12-4,ASSIDRGYYNEQF
TRBJ2-7,many,TRBV6-5,ASRRWGQGAYEQY
TRBJ2-1,NA,TRBV7-9,ASSSGSGNEQF
TRBJ1-2,few,TRBV28,ASTLDRGNGGYT
TRBJ1-4,NA,TRBV15,ATSGPGHGATNEKLF
TRBJ2-2,many,TRBV2,ASSPTSGVTGELF
TRBJ2-3,few,TRBV29-1,STLGTDRGDTQY
TRBJ2-3,many,TRBV7-8,ASSPQGQGADTQY
TRBJ2-1,many,TRBV18,ASSPGDGGASYNEQF
TRBJ1-1,few,TRBV5-1,ASSFSGTPLNTEAF
TRBJ2-1,many,TRBV27,ASSLGQQVYNEQF
TRBJ2-3,many,TRBV2,ASLGGGGADTQY
TRBJ1-5,few,TRBV29-1,SYKGGSNQPQH
TRBJ2-1,few,TRBV9,ASTISGGATNEQF
TRBJ2-3,NA,TRBV7-3,ASRGQGTHTQY
TRBJ1-2,NA,TRBV7-2,ASSLYGDGYT
TRBJ2-3,many,TRBV5-1,ASSPGQGTQY
TRBJ2-2,many,TRBV6-6,ASNGGLNGELF
TRBJ2-7,many,TRBV7-9,ASSHRGHEQY
TRBJ2-6,many,TRBV7-2,AIMRGQGSGANVLT
TRBJ1-2,NA,TRBV3-1,ASSQDWANYGYT
TRBJ2-2,few,TRBV3-1,ASCHKGRFANTGELF
TRBJ2-3,NA,TRBV4-3,ASSQDGVSGYTDTQY
TRBJ1-5,many,TRBV4-1,ASSQGLRGVRNQPQH
TRBJ1-2,NA,TRBV20-1,SARDKLLGGYT
TRBJ1-2,many,TRBV4-3,ASSQDVGTFGYT
TRBJ2-1,few,TRBV7-6,ASSLDGSNEQF
TRBJ1-4,NA,TRBV11-2,ASSLVGWTNEKLF
TRBJ1-4,few,TRBV12-3/TRBV12-4,ASSFGNEKLF
TRBJ2-1,many,TRBV7-9,ASSPQNEQF
TRBJ2-5,many,TRBV5-1,ASSLALGGQETQY
TRBJ1-5,many,TRBV12-3/TRBV12-4,ASSKTGGNQPQH
TRBJ2-5,NA,TRBV12-3/TRBV12-4,ASSLSGATQETQY
TRBJ1-2,few,TRBV19,ASRRSRGGLKGYT